These 21 T cell receptor beta chains share one sample of origin, sequenced in a study of T cell responses to AZD1222 COVID-19 vaccine. Sequencing used immunoSEQ multiplex PCR; TCRdb keeps in-frame clones, though not all of them. The sample has roughly 150,000 clones, around 90% seen once; the top ten hold about 5.9%. Specimen: peripheral blood, collected 28 days after the second AZD1222 dose. Every receptor here comes from an adult who received the AZD1222 COVID-19 vaccine.

The genes are TRBV7-2 and TRBJ1-5; the D is unclear. The CDR3 runs 13 residues. Germline-derived CDR1 and CDR2 are SGHTA and FQGNSA. V lost 3 bases and J lost 7, with 10 bases in between. CDR3: CASSFDRDQPQHF. In nucleotides, the CDR3 is TGTGCCAGCAGCTTTGACCGCGACCAGCCCCAGCATTTT.

The rearrangement links TRBV28 to TRBJ1-5; 8 nucleotides match TRBD1. There are 13 residues in the CDR3. V shed 6 bases and J 9 bases; nucleotides not matched to a gene: 7. Germline CDR1 MDHEN, CDR2 SYDVKM. The CDR3 sequence: CASRGTGGGPQHF. The CDR3 nucleotides are TGTGCCAGCAGAGGCACAGGGGGGGGGCCCCAGCATTTT.

As regards this clone: The same CDR3 is also encoded by other DNA sequences in this sample. Written as DNA, the CDR3 is TGTGCCAGCAGTTACCCCCCCAATGAGCAGTTCTTC. Translation gives CASSYPPNEQFF. The V call is TRBV6-2 or TRBV6-3, the J call TRBJ2-1, with D unresolved. Trimming cost V 2 bases and J 6 bases, with 5 bases left between them. Germline lookup yields CDR1 MNHEY and CDR2 SVGEGT. The CDR3 has 12 amino acids.

The chain uses TRBV10-1 and TRBJ1-5, with D possibly matching TRBD1 (6 bases). Germline V CDR1 and CDR2: WNHNN, SYGVQD (reference sequence). Trimming cost V 9 bases and J 5 bases, with 14 bases left between them. The CDR3 covers 13 residues. The CDR3 protein is CASRDIRYQPQHF. The CDR3 coding sequence is TGCGCCAGTCGGGACATCAGATATCAGCCCCAGCATTTT.

The V call is TRBV5-4, the J call TRBJ1-5; D is perhaps TRBD1 (5 bases). V was clipped by 0 bases and J by 4 bases, with 20 bases between them. Germline CDR1 and CDR2: SGHNT and YYREEE (reference sequence). The CDR3 sequence is 18 residues long. The CDR3 DNA reads TGTGCCAGCAGCTTGGGGGGGTTAGGGCTACAAAAAAATCAGCCCCAGCATTTT. It encodes CASSLGGLGLQKNQPQHF.

This chain joins TRBV2 and TRBJ2-7; D ambiguous. There are 15 residues in the CDR3. Germline lookup yields CDR1 SNHLY and CDR2 FYNNEI. Trimming took 1 base from V and 4 from J, leaving 14 bases between them. CDR3 nucleotides: TGTGCCAGCAGTGAAGAAGGTGGGCAATCTTACGAGCAGTACTTC. Its translation: CASSEEGGQSYEQYF.

The rearrangement uses TRBV4-3 and TRBJ1-2, with unresolved D. The germline V gene encodes CDR1 LGHNA and CDR2 YSLEER. V was shortened by 0 bases and J by 3 bases, with 26 bases between the two germline ends. The CDR3 consists of 20 residues. CDR3 residues: CASSQDGAAQRIRPYYGYTF. CDR3 nucleotide sequence: TGCGCCAGCAGCCAAGATGGCGCAGCACAGAGGATACGACCCTACTATGGCTACACCTTC.

The chain is built from TRBV6-5 and TRBJ2-1; D perhaps matches TRBD1 (6 bases). The CDR3 has 13 residues. Trimming cost V 6 bases and J 5 bases, with 11 bases left between them. CDR1 MNHEY and CDR2 SVGAGI come from the germline V gene. The CDR3 DNA reads as TGTGCCAGCAGATTCTACAGGGACAATGAGCAGTTCTTC. Protein product: CASRFYRDNEQFF.

The chain is built from TRBV7-9 and TRBJ1-4, with D uncertain. Deletions cut 5 bases from V and 0 bases from J, with 10 bases between. Germline loops: CDR1 SEHNR, CDR2 FQNEAQ (reference sequence). CDR3 size: 15 residues. CDR3 protein: CASSPEGSTNEKLFF. The CDR3 nucleotides read TGTGCCAGCAGCCCCGAGGGCTCAACTAATGAAAAACTGTTTTTT.

The chain carries TRBV6-1 and TRBJ2-7; D gene unclear. Trimming left V 3 bases short and J 8 bases short, with 8 bases between. The CDR3 spans 11 residues. The germline CDR1 and CDR2 sequences are MNHNS and SASEGT. The CDR3 reads CASSDPIKQYF. The CDR3 DNA is TGTGCCAGCAGTGACCCCATTAAGCAGTACTTC.

The chain is built from TRBV3-1 (or the pseudogene TRBV3-2) and TRBJ1-5; D is unclear. The CDR3 runs 14 residues. Germline CDR1 reads LGHDT; CDR2 reads YNNKEL (reference sequence). V was shortened by 4 bases and J by 0 bases, with 7 bases between the two germline ends. CDR3 sequence: CASSPVYSNQPQHF. CDR3 DNA sequence: TGTGCCAGCAGCCCGGTGTATAGCAATCAGCCCCAGCATTTT.

The chain couples TRBV19 to TRBJ1-2; D is uncertain. The CDR3 consists of 11 residues. Trimming cost V 3 bases and J 6 bases, with 5 bases left between them. Germline V gene sequence: CDR1 LNHDA, CDR2 SQIVND (reference sequence). In DNA, the CDR3 is TGTGCCAGTAGTATCCCAGATGGCTACACCTTC. Amino acids: CASSIPDGYTF.

The rearrangement links TRBV12-3 or TRBV12-4 to TRBJ2-1; D is undetermined. This CDR3 is 12 amino acids long. V was shortened by 6 bases and J by 5 bases, with 8 bases between the two germline ends. The CDR3 nucleotides read TGTGCCAGCAGGGCTTGGAACAATGAGCAGTTCTTC. Translating it yields CASRAWNNEQFF.

This sequence joins TRBV24-1 and TRBJ2-7; D uncertain. Trimming pared 5 bases from V and 1 base from J, leaving 5 bases between. This CDR3 spans 12 amino acids. CDR1 is KGHDR and CDR2 is SFDVKD in the germline V gene. This CDR3 is CATSGGSYEQYF. The DNA of the CDR3 is TGTGCCACCAGTGGCGGTTCCTACGAGCAGTACTTC.

This chain links TRBV9 with TRBJ1-6, with D possibly matching TRBD1 (5 bases). This CDR3 is built from 17 residues. The germline V and J ends were trimmed by 0 bases and 0 bases, with 10 bases remaining between them. CDR1 is SGDLS and CDR2 is YYNGEE in the germline V gene. The DNA for the CDR3 is TGTGCCAGCAGCGTAGGAGGGGCCAACTCCTATAATTCACCCCTCCACTTT. Translation: CASSVGGANSYNSPLHF.

In the case of this clone: Because the CDR3's place on the DNA is in doubt, the DNA is left out and the CDR3 is given as listed by TCRdb. J is TRBJ2-3 and V is TRBV29-1; the table's D call, TRBD1, has no DNA check behind it. Per germline, CDR1 SQVTM and CDR2 ANQGSEA. The CDR3 has 11 residues if both end residues are counted. The chain's CDR3 is CSVDVAGGIYF.

The J gene is TRBJ2-4, the V gene TRBV27; weak D call: TRBD1 (6 bases). Trimming cost V 6 bases and J 3 bases, with 21 bases left between them. The CDR3 consists of 17 residues. The germline V gene has CDR1 MNHEY and CDR2 SMNVEV (reference sequence). The CDR3 DNA reads as TGTGCCAGCAGCCGAGGACAGTTTAACTCGATCAAAAACATTCAGTACTTC. As protein: CASSRGQFNSIKNIQYF.

This chain links TRBV9 with TRBJ1-3, with D hard to call. Germline lookup yields CDR1 SGDLS and CDR2 YYNGEE. The CDR3 has 17 amino acids. Trimming took 4 bases from V and 0 from J, leaving 17 bases between them. CDR3 residues: CASSPHQTRDSGNTIYF. CDR3 sequence (DNA): TGTGCCAGCAGCCCGCACCAAACGAGAGACTCTGGAAACACCATATATTTT.

This chain joins TRBV3-1 (or the pseudogene TRBV3-2) and TRBJ2-1; TRBD2 aligns across 8 bases. Trimming took 4 bases from V and 4 from J; bases not matched to a gene: 9. Germline CDR1 and CDR2: LGHDT and YNNKEL (reference sequence). The CDR3 loop spans 16 amino acids. CDR3 loop: CASSRGSGRSYNEQFF. For the CDR3, the DNA is TGTGCCAGCAGCCGCGGAAGCGGGAGATCGTACAATGAGCAGTTCTTC.

This chain uses TRBV7-9 with TRBJ1-2, with 10 bases that match TRBD1. The CDR3 extends over 17 amino acids. Germline V gives CDR1 SEHNR, CDR2 FQNEAQ (reference sequence). Trimming cost V 5 bases and J 8 bases; bases outside gene matches: 17. As DNA, the CDR3 is TGTGCCAGCAGCCGCTCAACCGGGACAGGGGATAGGGGCGGCTACACCTTC. Translating it yields CASSRSTGTGDRGGYTF.

The rearrangement links TRBV28 to TRBJ2-7; D possibly uses TRBD1 or TRBD2 (5 bases each). Deletions cut 7 bases from V and 2 bases from J, with 12 bases between. The CDR3 runs to 13 residues. Looked up from germline, CDR1 is MDHEN and CDR2 is SYDVKM. This CDR3 reads CASMGELPYEQYF. The DNA for the CDR3 is TGTGCCAGCATGGGGGAACTCCCCTACGAGCAGTACTTC.